This T cell receptor beta chain came from a study of shared clonotypes between healthy human individuals. General observations from the study: The sharing of around 5% of naive CD4 clonotypes was seen across a few donors. Larger richness was generally estimated for naive than memory subsets. Clonotype sharing among donors was thought likely to change with sequencing depth.

Terminally differentiated effector memory CD45RA+ cells were excluded by CCR7 positive selection of CD45RO-negative cells. Produced via immunoSEQ multiplex PCR; TCRdb's table is partial and in-frame only. The sample holds nearly 600,000 clones, just under 97% seen once. As to this clone: What it binds is not known.

CDR1 and CDR2 (germline): SNHLY, FYNNEI. V trimming: 5 bases; J trimming: 0 bases; junction bases outside the gene matches: 27. The CDR3 covers 22 residues. The sample comprised naive CD8+ T cells sorted from blood. The source is a woman aged 25 to 45 in good health. The genes are TRBV2 and TRBJ2-5, with 7 bases lining up with TRBD1. This CDR3 is CASSPVNIFPRDSLINQETQYF. The CDR3 region has the DNA TGTGCCAGCAGTCCCGTGAACATTTTTCCTAGGGACAGCCTCATAAACCAAGAGACCCAGTACTTC.